Each of the 30 T cell receptor beta chains below was sequenced from the same sample in a study of cytomegalovirus exposure and HLA in healthy donors. The PCR made use of 60 Vbeta and 13 Jbeta primers. Repertoires were generated with immunoSEQ multiplex PCR, while TCRdb's copy carries only in-frame clones and drops some. The sample lists about 120,000 clones; approximately 80% were seen once. The sequenced sample consisted of PBMCs. These receptors came from a man aged 25 to 40 in good health and CMV-seropositive.

This chain links TRBV29-1 with TRBJ2-1; TRBD1 matches at 7 bases. The length of the CDR3 is 12 residues. The junction had 4 bases not matched to a gene; V was cut back by 7 bases and J by 4 bases. CDR1 and CDR2 (germline): SQVTM, ANQGSEA. Here the CDR3 DNA reads TGCAGCGCGGGACAGCTTTACAATGAGCAGTTCTTC. Residues: CSAGQLYNEQFF.

The rearrangement links TRBV28 to TRBJ2-2, with 7 bases lining up with TRBD1. The CDR3 length is 14 residues. CDR1 and CDR2 from the germline V gene are MDHEN and SYDVKM. With 5 bases clipped from V and 3 bases from J, the junction kept 3 bases outside the gene matches. The DNA for the CDR3 is TGTGCCAGCAGTCCCGGGACAGACACCGGGGAGCTGTTTTTT. This sequence encodes CASSPGTDTGELFF.

V usage is TRBV9 and J usage is TRBJ2-3, with D possibly matching TRBD1 (6 bases). CDR1 is SGDLS, CDR2 YYNGEE, per germline. V was trimmed by 3 bases and J by 3 bases, leaving 11 bases between them. CDR3 length equals 14 residues. The CDR3 bases are TGTGCCAGCAGCGCGGTTGGACAGACAGATACGCAGTATTTT. It is translated as CASSAVGQTDTQYF.

The rearrangement uses TRBV11-2 and TRBJ2-7; 8 bases agree with TRBD1. This CDR3 region has 15 residues. The V gene's germline CDR1 is SGHAT and CDR2 FQNNGV. V shed 1 base and J 6 bases; nucleotides not matched to a gene: 8. Here the CDR3 reads CASSLGRQGIGEQYF. The DNA for the CDR3 is TGTGCCAGCAGCTTAGGCCGACAGGGGATAGGCGAGCAGTACTTC.

This clone is a singleton in its sample. The chain couples TRBV18 to TRBJ2-7; unclear D gene. From germline, CDR1 is KGHSH and CDR2 LQKENI. V was cut by 2 bases and J by 5 bases, with 10 bases left in between. The CDR3 loop spans 13 amino acids. CDR3 nucleotides: TGTGCCAGCTCACCAGGGCCCACGAACGAGCAGTACTTC. Translated: CASSPGPTNEQYF.

This chain connects TRBV27 to TRBJ1-1, with 7 bases lining up with TRBD1. The CDR3 consists of 13 residues. The ends lost 6 bases at V and 5 bases at J; junction bases unmatched: 6. CDR1 MNHEY and CDR2 SMNVEV come from the germline V gene (reference sequence). The CDR3 nucleotides are TGTGCCAGCAGGAAGACAGGGTGGACTGAAGCTTTCTTT. It encodes CASRKTGWTEAFF.

On this clone itself: No DNA is shown, since the ends of the CDR3 on it are uncertain; the CDR3 is the one TCRdb lists. The V call is TRBV30, the J call TRBJ1-1; the table's D call, TRBD1, was not checked against the DNA. CDR1 is GTSNPN and CDR2 is SVGIG in the germline V gene (reference sequence). The CDR3 has 12 amino acids, counting both end residues. This CDR3 is CAWSVGQGASFF.

Remarks on this clone: Other DNA sequences in this specimen translate into the identical CDR3. The rearrangement links TRBV9 to TRBJ1-1, with a weak D call TRBD1 (6 bases). The CDR3 is made up of 15 amino acids. In germline, CDR1 is SGDLS, CDR2 YYNGEE. V was cut by 0 bases and J by 1 base, with 10 bases left in between. DNA for the CDR3: TGTGCCAGCAGCGTAGAAGGCAGGGGGAACACTGAAGCTTTCTTT. Protein: CASSVEGRGNTEAFF.

V and J are TRBV9 and TRBJ2-1; 8 bases fit TRBD2. CDR1 is SGDLS and CDR2 is YYNGEE in the germline V gene. The trim removed 0 bases at V and 4 bases at J, leaving 6 bases unmatched. The CDR3 extends over 16 amino acids. The CDR3 spells CASSVEASGPYNEQFF. The CDR3 DNA reads TGTGCCAGCAGCGTAGAGGCTAGCGGGCCTTACAATGAGCAGTTCTTC.

The rearrangement joins TRBV7-2 to TRBJ1-2; TRBD1 aligns across 11 bases. Trimming cost V 3 bases and J 2 bases; bases outside gene matches: 11. The CDR3 length is 18 residues. Germline V gene lookup returns CDR1 SGHTA and CDR2 FQGNSA. The CDR3 DNA sequence: TGTGCCAGCAGCTTCCCCAGACCCGGGACAGGGGGAAACTATGGCTACACCTTC. It translates to CASSFPRPGTGGNYGYTF.

This clone was seen more than once but under ten times. The CDR3 sequence is CASSVGLNPEKLFF. The CDR3 DNA reads TGTGCCAGCAGCGTAGGACTCAACCCAGAAAAACTGTTTTTT. The chain combines TRBV9 with TRBJ1-4; unclear D gene. Germline CDR1 and CDR2: SGDLS and YYNGEE. V was clipped by 0 bases and J by 8 bases, with 11 bases between them. CDR3 length equals 14 residues.

This sequence joins TRBV9 and TRBJ2-1; no firm D call. With 4 bases removed from V and 3 bases from J, the gap between germline ends came to 17 bases. CDR1 is SGDLS and CDR2 is YYNGEE in the germline V gene. CDR3 length equals 16 residues. The CDR3 sequence is CASSPGSPGLYNEQFF. The CDR3 DNA reads as TGTGCCAGCAGCCCTGGATCCCCAGGCCTCTACAATGAGCAGTTCTTC.

Notes on this clone: Compared with germline, one end of the junction differs, possibly owing to a read error. The chain employs TRBV4-1 and TRBJ2-6; D perhaps matches TRBD1 (6 bases). CDR3 length equals 16 residues. CDR1 is MGHRA and CDR2 is YSYEKL in the germline V gene. In DNA, the CDR3 is TGCGCCAGCAGCCAAGGGGGGCAAAGAGGGGCCAACGGCCTGACTTTC. Protein sequence: CASSQGGQRGANGLTF.

The rearrangement uses TRBV7-3 and TRBJ2-5, with a weak D call TRBD1 (5 bases). This CDR3 contains 16 residues. Germline CDR1 is SGHTA and CDR2 is FQGTGA. The V gene lost 2 bases and the J gene lost 1 base, with 14 bases spanning the gap. This chain's CDR3 is CASSLGVDRVQETQYF. CDR3 in DNA: TGTGCCAGCAGCTTAGGGGTCGACAGAGTCCAAGAGACCCAGTACTTC. The variable domain in full, completed from reference TRBV7-3 and TRBJ2-5, reads GAGVSQTPSNKVTEKGKYVELRCDPISGHTALYWYRQSLGQGPEFLIYFQGTGAADDSGLPNDRFFAVRPEGSVSTLKIQRTERGDSAVYLCASSLGVDRVQETQYFGPGTRLLVL.

The CDR3 region has the DNA TGTGCCAGCAGCCCCCTCGGTGAGACCCAGTACTTC. Protein product: CASSPLGETQYF. The chain combines TRBV6-1 with TRBJ2-5; D not resolved. This CDR3 has 12 amino acids. Deletions cut 6 bases from V and 5 bases from J, with 10 bases between. From germline, CDR1 is MNHNS and CDR2 SASEGT.

This clone has a single count. The chain joins TRBV18 to TRBJ1-1, with 8 bases that match TRBD1. J gave up 5 bases and V 6 bases, and 11 bases lay outside the gene matches. The CDR3 covers 15 residues. Germline V lookup: CDR1 KGHSH, CDR2 LQKENI. The CDR3, as DNA: TGTGCCAGCTCCCCCGGACAGGGTCCGAGGACTGAAGCTTTCTTT. Translating gives CASSPGQGPRTEAFF.

This chain uses TRBV30 with TRBJ2-1, with TRBD1 identical over 7 bases. Germline loops: CDR1 GTSNPN, CDR2 SVGIG (reference sequence). The junction had 8 bases not matched to a gene; V was cut back by 5 bases and J by 4 bases. The CDR3 covers 14 residues. In DNA form, the CDR3 reads TGTGCCTGGCTGGAGACAGGGAAATACAATGAGCAGTTCTTC. This sequence encodes CAWLETGKYNEQFF.

The chain has TRBV5-1 and TRBJ2-7; the match to TRBD1 covers 8 bases. This CDR3 spans 14 amino acids. Germline assignment: CDR1 SGHRS and CDR2 YFSETQ. The J segment lost 3 bases and the V segment lost 5 bases, leaving 7 bases of the junction unmatched. CDR3 region: CASRAGTGNYEQYF. The CDR3 DNA is TGCGCCAGCAGGGCCGGGACAGGAAACTACGAGCAGTACTTC.

This clone is medium-sized. The chain couples TRBV28 to TRBJ1-1; 9 bases are a match to TRBD1. Trimming cost V 3 bases and J 5 bases; bases outside gene matches: 10. Germline V gene sequence: CDR1 MDHEN, CDR2 SYDVKM. This CDR3 is built from 16 residues. For the CDR3, the DNA is TGTGCCAGCAGTTTCCCTCCGACAGGGGGTAGTACTGAAGCTTTCTTT. This encodes CASSFPPTGGSTEAFF.

Here the CDR3 DNA reads TGTGCCAGCTCACCACCGGAAGTGAGGGGGATTGGTGTGCTGTTTTTT. Translating it yields CASSPPEVRGIGVLFF. The V gene is TRBV18, the J gene TRBJ2-2, with D perhaps TRBD1 (6 bases). V was trimmed by 0 bases and J by 13 bases, leaving 21 bases between them. The V gene's germline CDR1 is KGHSH and CDR2 LQKENI. The CDR3 has 16 amino acids.

This clone appeared a single time. The junction does not match germline at one end; this may be a read error. The J gene is TRBJ1-2, the V gene TRBV7-9; TRBD1 is a possible D gene (6 bases). The CDR3 is 15 residues long. Per germline, CDR1 SEHNR and CDR2 FQNEAQ (reference sequence). In DNA, the CDR3 is TGTTCCAGCAGTTCTATACAGGGTACTAACTATGGCTACACCTTC. Its translation: CSSSSIQGTNYGYTF.

The genes are TRBV5-6 and TRBJ1-6, with D maybe TRBD1 (6 bases). Per germline, CDR1 SGHDT and CDR2 YYEEEE. Deletions cut 0 bases from V and 7 bases from J, with 11 bases between. This CDR3 is built from 15 residues. CDR3 nucleotides: TGTGCCAGCAGCTTGGTCAGGGGTACGAATTCACCCCTCCACTTT. Translation: CASSLVRGTNSPLHF.

The chain links TRBV12-5 to TRBJ1-5; D might be TRBD1 (6 bases). The V gene lost 5 bases and the J gene lost 5 bases, with 7 bases spanning the gap. This CDR3 spans 12 amino acids. In germline, CDR1 is LGHNT, CDR2 FRNRAP. CDR3 sequence: CASGGTYQPQHF. The CDR3 coding sequence is TGTGCTAGTGGTGGGACATATCAGCCCCAGCATTTT.

The chain recombines TRBV2 with TRBJ1-6, with 8 bases fitting TRBD1. The J segment lost 6 bases and the V segment lost 1 base, leaving 5 bases of the junction unmatched. CDR1 is SNHLY and CDR2 is FYNNEI in the germline V gene. CDR3 length equals 16 residues. The CDR3 DNA reads TGTGCCAGCAGTGAAGAAGACAGGGGCCTTAATTCACCCCTCCACTTT. As protein: CASSEEDRGLNSPLHF.

The gene calls are TRBV18 and TRBJ1-1; possibly TRBD1 for D (6 bases). This CDR3 has 15 residues. Trimming shortened V by 5 bases and J by 1 base, and 14 bases separated the two germline ends. CDR1 and CDR2 (germline): KGHSH, LQKENI. The CDR3 region is CASSSRQVSNTEAFF. CDR3 coding DNA: TGTGCCAGCTCATCGCGACAGGTCTCGAACACTGAAGCTTTCTTT. The full variable domain, with the rest looked up from reference TRBV18 and TRBJ1-1, is NAGVMQNPRHLVRRRGQEARLRCSPMKGHSHVYWYRQLPEEGLKFMVYLQKENIIDESGMPKERFSAEFPKEGPSILRIQQVVRGDSAAYFCASSSRQVSNTEAFFGQGTRLTVV.

The chain is built from TRBV2 and TRBJ1-2; D might be TRBD1 (5 bases). Trimming pared 8 bases from V and 7 bases from J, leaving 17 bases between. The germline V gene has CDR1 SNHLY and CDR2 FYNNEI. The CDR3 sequence is 13 residues long. CDR3 in amino acids: CASQMKGRGGYTF. CDR3 sequence (DNA): TGTGCCAGCCAAATGAAGGGGCGCGGTGGCTACACCTTC. Supplemented by reference TRBV2 and TRBJ1-2, the full variable domain reads EPEVTQTPSHQVTQMGQEVILRCVPISNHLYFYWYRQILGQKVEFLVSFYNNEISEKSEIFDDQFSVERPDGSNFTLKIRSTKLEDSAMYFCASQMKGRGGYTFGSGTRLTVV.

The chain has TRBV1 and TRBJ2-1; TRBD2 is the table's D call, not checked against the DNA. TRBV1 is labeled a pseudogene. The length of the CDR3 is 17 residues. CDR3 nucleotides: TGCACCAGCAGCCAGTCCCTAGCGGGGGCCGCCTACAATGAGCAGTTCTTC. This gives the protein CTSSQSLAGAAYNEQFF.

V gene TRBV5-1 combines with J gene TRBJ2-1; D is perhaps TRBD1 (6 bases). The ends were cut back, 4 bases at V and 0 bases at J, with 14 bases in the middle. From germline, CDR1 is SGHRS and CDR2 YFSETQ. The CDR3 has 16 amino acids. CDR3 protein: CASSLRGPGSYNEQFF. In DNA form, the CDR3 reads TGCGCCAGCAGCCTCAGGGGCCCAGGCTCCTACAATGAGCAGTTCTTC.

This rearrangement joins TRBV28 to TRBJ2-5; 8 bases agree with TRBD2. This CDR3 is built from 14 residues. The germline V gene has CDR1 MDHEN and CDR2 SYDVKM. Trimming cost V 7 bases and J 1 base; bases outside gene matches: 5. The CDR3 DNA follows: TGTGCCAGCACGGGGGGGCGGTTCCAAGAGACCCAGTACTTC. The encoded protein is CASTGGRFQETQYF.

V and J are TRBV11-3 and TRBJ1-2; 7 bases agree with TRBD1. This CDR3 spans 16 amino acids. CDR1 and CDR2 from the germline V gene are SGHNT and YENEEA. The V and J ends lost 1 base and 7 bases, in that order; junction bases with no gene match: 12. CDR3 loop: CASSLARRQGGGGYTF. For the CDR3, the DNA is TGTGCCAGCAGCTTAGCGAGGCGACAGGGAGGTGGTGGCTACACCTTC. The variable domain in full, with the rest retrieved from reference TRBV11-3 and TRBJ1-2, is EAGVVQSPRYKIIEKKQPVAFWCNPISGHNTLYWYLQNLGQGPELLIRYENEEAVDDSQLPKDRFSAERLKGVDSTLKIQPAELGDSAVYLCASSLARRQGGGGYTFGSGTRLTVV.